This TCR beta chain appears in the sequencing data of a study of blood T cell repertoires in COVID-19. TCRdb's table, derived via immunoSEQ multiplex PCR, lists solely in-frame clones and lacks some. Seen here are around 300,000 clones, nearly 90% observed once, and the top ten hold about 4.5%. The CDR3 has 15 residues. Germline V gives CDR1 SGHAT, CDR2 FQNNGV. The V segment lost 3 bases and the J segment 4 bases; nucleotides outside the gene matches: 4. The sample consisted of PBMCs or T cells enriched from blood (not recorded which). The sequence was collected from a woman under 30 with acute COVID-19. The V gene is TRBV11-2, the J gene TRBJ2-7, with 12 positions matching TRBD1. CDR3 sequence: CASSFGTGGAYEQYF. DNA of the CDR3: TGTGCCAGCAGCTTTGGGACAGGGGGCGCGTACGAGCAGTACTTC. Complete variable domain (other parts from reference TRBV11-2 and TRBJ2-7): EAGVAQSPRYKIIEKRQSVAFWCNPISGHATLYWYQQILGQGPKLLIQFQNNGVVDDSQLPKDRFSAERLKGVDSTLKIQPAKLEDSAVYLCASSFGTGGAYEQYFGPGTRLTVT.